Presented here are 11 T cell receptor beta chains from one specimen sequenced in a study of T cells in tuberculosis. Thawed, overnight-rested PBMC were stained with GMM-loaded CD1B tetramer, viability dye and anti-CD3, then sorted. C32 glucose monomycolate from Rhodococcus equi was loaded onto the CD1B tetramers. Some clones are missing from TCRdb's copy, which holds only in-frame ones; the method was immunoSEQ multiplex PCR. The table records 70,000 to 95,000 clones, roughly 91% of them present only once. Sequenced input: CD1b-GMM tetramer-negative cells sorted from PBMCs. The receptors shown here come from an adult woman with latent tuberculosis.

The V call is TRBV7-5, the J call TRBJ2-7; the D call of TRBD2 is as the table states it, not checked on the DNA. TRBV7-5 is recorded as a pseudogene. CDR3 size: 17 residues. The CDR3 sequence is CARSFAPGLAGPYEQYF. The CDR3 coding sequence is TGTGCCAGAAGTTTCGCCCCGGGACTAGCGGGTCCCTACGAGCAGTACTTC.

The chain recombines TRBV28 with TRBJ2-1; 10 bases line up with TRBD1. V dropped 6 bases and J dropped 0; count of bases not matched to a gene: 8. Germline V CDR1 and CDR2: MDHEN, SYDVKM. The CDR3 is made up of 17 amino acids. CDR3 in amino acids: CASSLTGGPSSYNEQFF. Here the CDR3 DNA reads TGTGCCAGCAGCCTGACAGGGGGCCCTAGCTCCTACAATGAGCAGTTCTTC.

This chain links TRBV25-1 with TRBJ1-2; no definite D call. Trimming stripped 6 bases from V and 4 bases from J, with 18 bases between. Germline CDR1 and CDR2: MGHDK and SYGVNS. The CDR3 has 15 residues. For the CDR3, the DNA is TGTGCCAGCAGAGGAACTGTAACGGGGTCCTATGGCTACACCTTC. This translates into CASRGTVTGSYGYTF.

The V and J genes are TRBV6-5 and TRBJ1-5; 9 bases are a match to TRBD1. The CDR3 has 15 amino acids. Germline CDR1 and CDR2: MNHEY and SVGAGI. V shed 5 bases, J shed 1 base, and the junction held 3 bases outside the gene matches. The CDR3 loop reads CASSRQGGSNQPQHF. CDR3 in DNA: TGTGCCAGCAGTCGACAGGGGGGGAGCAATCAGCCCCAGCATTTT.

This clone was seen only once. This chain joins TRBV6-5 and TRBJ1-5, with TRBD1 identical over 12 bases. With 6 bases clipped from V and 7 bases from J, the junction kept 7 bases outside the gene matches. CDR1 MNHEY and CDR2 SVGAGI come from the germline V gene. This CDR3 has 15 residues. The CDR3 DNA follows: TGTGCCAGCAGCGAATTTGGGACAGGGGGCCAGCCCCAGCATTTT. The encoded protein is CASSEFGTGGQPQHF.

The gene calls are TRBV27 and TRBJ2-7; 9 positions match TRBD1. In germline, CDR1 is MNHEY, CDR2 SMNVEV (reference sequence). V lost 2 bases and J lost 5; bases outside the gene matches: 13. There are 17 residues in the CDR3. In nucleotides, the CDR3 is TGTGCCAGCAGTTTAGGAAGCGACGGGACAGGGTTGGACGAGCAGTACTTC. This codes for CASSLGSDGTGLDEQYF.

This clone was counted a few times. This chain uses TRBV11-2 with TRBJ1-5, with 8 bases lining up with TRBD1. V lost 5 bases and J lost 11; bases outside the gene matches: 8. The germline CDR1 and CDR2 sequences are SGHAT and FQNNGV. The CDR3 is 13 amino acids. The CDR3 nucleotides are TGTGCCAGCAGCCAAGGACAGGGTAGGGCCCAGCATTTT. This translates into CASSQGQGRAQHF.

The J gene is TRBJ2-5, the V gene TRBV18, with 10 bases that match TRBD1. The V gene's germline CDR1 is KGHSH and CDR2 LQKENI. V shed 3 bases and J 1 base; nucleotides not matched to a gene: 8. This CDR3 contains 17 residues. CDR3 DNA: TGTGCCAGCTCACCTCCCGGGACAGGGGCCCTCCAAGAGACCCAGTACTTC. Protein sequence: CASSPPGTGALQETQYF.

The chain recombines TRBV5-1 with TRBJ2-1; TRBD2 agrees at 13 bases. The V gene's germline CDR1 is SGHRS and CDR2 YFSETQ. Unmatched junction bases numbered 9, after V lost 3 bases and J lost 12 bases. The CDR3 is made up of 15 amino acids. The CDR3 loop is CASSSTSGGVYRQFF. The CDR3 nucleotides are TGCGCCAGCAGCTCTACTAGCGGGGGGGTCTATCGGCAGTTCTTC.

The genes are TRBV6-5 and TRBJ2-1; 13 nucleotides agree with TRBD2. The CDR3 has 16 residues. V shed 2 bases, J shed 7 bases, and the junction held 5 bases outside the gene matches. Looked up from germline, CDR1 is MNHEY and CDR2 is SVGAGI. CDR3 in amino acids: CASSYPRLAGGNEQFF. CDR3 DNA: TGTGCCAGCAGTTACCCCCGACTAGCGGGGGGAAATGAGCAGTTCTTC.

The rearrangement joins TRBV10-2 to TRBJ1-2; D not resolved. Germline V gives CDR1 WSHSY, CDR2 SAAADI. V was cut by 0 bases and J by 4 bases, with 9 bases left in between. The CDR3 is 14 amino acids. CDR3 nucleotide sequence: TGCGCCAGCAGTGAGTCGAACAGATTCTATGGCTACACCTTC. Translating it yields CASSESNRFYGYTF.